The clone carrying this TCR beta chain showed up many times. Its specificity is unknown. The CDR3 totals 14 residues. The V and J ends lost 3 bases and 0 bases, in that order; junction bases with no gene match: 1. The germline gives CDR1 MDHEN, CDR2 SYDVKM. This specimen comes from a study of T-cell reconstitution after alpha-beta-depleted transplantation in children. Overall study results and limits: Several hundred expanded graft clones reportedly supplied alpha-beta T cells about two months after transplant.

The TCRbeta library was prepared with unique molecular identifiers. TCRdb called the PCR reads again in MiXCR, with one record for every CDR3 protein. The data contain about 900,000 distinct CDR3 sequences, about 26% of them singletons. Sequencing used PBMCs, mostly from graft donor cells, obtained 360 days after TCRalphabeta/CD19-depleted stem cell transplant. The receptor's source is a boy less than two years old who had a stem cell transplant for SCID, so the T cells may come from the graft donor. The J gene is TRBJ1-1, the V gene TRBV28, with TRBD1 matching over 7 bases. The CDR3 sequence is CASSFRGLNTEAFF. As DNA, the CDR3 is TGTGCCAGCAGTTTTAGGGGGCTGAACACTGAAGCTTTCTTT.